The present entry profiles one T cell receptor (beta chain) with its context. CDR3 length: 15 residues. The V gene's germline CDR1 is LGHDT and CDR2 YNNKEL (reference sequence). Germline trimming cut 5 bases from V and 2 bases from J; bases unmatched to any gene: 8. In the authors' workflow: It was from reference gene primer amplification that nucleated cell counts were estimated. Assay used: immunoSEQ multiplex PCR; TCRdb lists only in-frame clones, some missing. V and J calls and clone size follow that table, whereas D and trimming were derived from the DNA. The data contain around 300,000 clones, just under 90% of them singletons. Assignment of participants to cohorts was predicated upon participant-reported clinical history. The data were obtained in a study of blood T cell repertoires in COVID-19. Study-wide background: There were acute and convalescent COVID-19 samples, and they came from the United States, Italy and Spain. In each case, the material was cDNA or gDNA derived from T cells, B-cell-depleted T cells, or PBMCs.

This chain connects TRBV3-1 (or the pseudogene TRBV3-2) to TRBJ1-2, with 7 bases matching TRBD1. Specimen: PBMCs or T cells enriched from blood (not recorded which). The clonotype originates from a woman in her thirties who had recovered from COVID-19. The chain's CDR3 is CASSEAGTANYGYTF. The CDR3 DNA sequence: TGTGCCAGCAGCGAAGCCGGGACAGCAAACTATGGCTACACCTTC.